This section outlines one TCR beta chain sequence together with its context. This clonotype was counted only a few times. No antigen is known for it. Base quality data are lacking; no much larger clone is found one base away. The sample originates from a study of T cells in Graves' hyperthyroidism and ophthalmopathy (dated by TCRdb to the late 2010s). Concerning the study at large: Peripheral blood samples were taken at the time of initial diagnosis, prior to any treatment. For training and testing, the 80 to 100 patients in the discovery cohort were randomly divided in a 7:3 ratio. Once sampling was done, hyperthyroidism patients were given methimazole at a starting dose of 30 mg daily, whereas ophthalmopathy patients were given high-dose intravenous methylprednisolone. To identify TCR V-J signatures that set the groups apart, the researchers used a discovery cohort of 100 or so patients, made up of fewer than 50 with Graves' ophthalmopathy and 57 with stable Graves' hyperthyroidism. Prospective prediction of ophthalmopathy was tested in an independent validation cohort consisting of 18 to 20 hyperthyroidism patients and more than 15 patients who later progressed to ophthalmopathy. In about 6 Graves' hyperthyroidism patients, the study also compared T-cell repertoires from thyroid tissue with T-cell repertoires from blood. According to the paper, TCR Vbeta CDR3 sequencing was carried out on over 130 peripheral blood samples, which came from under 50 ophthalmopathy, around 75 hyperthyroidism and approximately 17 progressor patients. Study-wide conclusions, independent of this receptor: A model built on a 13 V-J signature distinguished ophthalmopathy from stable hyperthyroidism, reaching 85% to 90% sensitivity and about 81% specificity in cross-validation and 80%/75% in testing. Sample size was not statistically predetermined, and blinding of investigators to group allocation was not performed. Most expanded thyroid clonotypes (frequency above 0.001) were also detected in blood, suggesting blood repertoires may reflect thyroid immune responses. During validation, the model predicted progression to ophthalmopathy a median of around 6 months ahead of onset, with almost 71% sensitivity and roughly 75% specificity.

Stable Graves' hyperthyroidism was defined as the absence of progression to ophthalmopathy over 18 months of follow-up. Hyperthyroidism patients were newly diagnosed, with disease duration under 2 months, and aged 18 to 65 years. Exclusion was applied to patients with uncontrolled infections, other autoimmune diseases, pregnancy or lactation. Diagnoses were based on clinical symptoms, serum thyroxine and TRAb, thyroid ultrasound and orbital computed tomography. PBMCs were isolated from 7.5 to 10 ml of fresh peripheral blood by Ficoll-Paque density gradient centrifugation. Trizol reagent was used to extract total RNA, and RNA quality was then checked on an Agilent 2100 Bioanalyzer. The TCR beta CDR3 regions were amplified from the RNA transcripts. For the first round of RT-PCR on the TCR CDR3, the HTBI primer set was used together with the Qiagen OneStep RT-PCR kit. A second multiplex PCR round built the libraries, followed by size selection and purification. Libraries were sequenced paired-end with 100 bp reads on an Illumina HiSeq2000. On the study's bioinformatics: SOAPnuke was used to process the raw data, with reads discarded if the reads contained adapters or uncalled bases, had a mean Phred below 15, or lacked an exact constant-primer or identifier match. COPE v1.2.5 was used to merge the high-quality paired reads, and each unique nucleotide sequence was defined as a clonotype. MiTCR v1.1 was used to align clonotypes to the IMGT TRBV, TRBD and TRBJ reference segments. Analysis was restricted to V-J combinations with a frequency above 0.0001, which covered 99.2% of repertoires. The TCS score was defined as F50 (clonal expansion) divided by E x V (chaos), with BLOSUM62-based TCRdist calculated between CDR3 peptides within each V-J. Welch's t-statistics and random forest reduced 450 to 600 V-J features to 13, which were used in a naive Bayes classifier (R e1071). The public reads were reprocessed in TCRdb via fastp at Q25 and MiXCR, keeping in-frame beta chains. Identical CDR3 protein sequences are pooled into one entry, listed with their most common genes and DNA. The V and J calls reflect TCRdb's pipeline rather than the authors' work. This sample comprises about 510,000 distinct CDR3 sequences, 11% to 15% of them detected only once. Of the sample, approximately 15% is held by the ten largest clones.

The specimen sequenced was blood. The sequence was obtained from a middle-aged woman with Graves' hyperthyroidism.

CDR3 reads: CASSLDPLGETDTQYF. The DNA sequence follows: TGTGCCAGCAGCTTAGATCCCCTGGGGGAGACAGATACGCAGTATTTT. The chain was built from TRBV11-2 and TRBJ2-3; the D gene is perhaps TRBD1 or TRBD2, each of them matching over 5 bases. For CDR1 and CDR2, the germline V gene lists SGHAT and FQNNGV. The CDR3 sequence holds 16 residues, the cysteine and phenylalanine included. This entry keeps only the CDR3 DNA: 48 bases, framed from base 1. The trim is 0 bases for V and 3 bases for J, with a gap of 13 bases between the germline ends.